Listed below are T cell receptor beta chains from one sample, sequenced in a study of shared clonotypes between healthy human individuals. TCRdb's copy holds only in-frame clones and misses some; the assay was immunoSEQ multiplex PCR. The data show about 120,000 clones, 68% seen once. The specimen sequenced was memory CD8+ T cells sorted from blood. These receptors originate from a woman aged 30 to 39 in good health. Each CDR3 is given with its conserved first and last residue. The D gene is left open where the match is weak. Clone size is shown for a subset of rows, as once, few, many or a class of expanded clone.

TRBV4-1,.,TRBJ2-1,.,TGCGCCAGCAGCCAAGAGTCCCTAGTCTCTCCTTACAATGAGCAGTTCTTC,CASSQESLVSPYNEQFF
TRBV6-6,.,TRBJ1-5,.,TGTGCCAGCAGCCCCCTTCAAGGGCAGCCCCAGCATTTT,CASSPLQGQPQHF
TRBV4-1,TRBD2,TRBJ2-3,.,TGCGCCAGCAGCCAAGCGGGAGGGGATACGCAGTATTTT,CASSQAGGDTQYF
TRBV19,.,TRBJ2-2,.,TGTGCCAGTAAGATGGATGGGGGGAACACCGGGGAGCTGTTTTTT,CASKMDGGNTGELFF
TRBV4-2,.,TRBJ1-2,many,TGTGCCAGCAGCCTCAATGACGGGGGGGCAGATGGCTACACCTTC,CASSLNDGGADGYTF
TRBV25-1,TRBD2,TRBJ2-3,.,TGTGCCAGCAGTGGGCAGCGGGAGGCGGATACGCAGTATTTT,CASSGQREADTQYF
TRBV19,.,TRBJ1-2,few,TGTGCCAGTACCAAAAAGGACAGTCCTAACTATGGCTACACCTTC,CASTKKDSPNYGYTF
TRBV5-1,.,TRBJ1-1,.,TGCGCCAGCAGCTTGGCCCATCACAGCTGGAACACTGAAGCTTTCTTT,CASSLAHHSWNTEAFF
TRBV11-2,.,TRBJ2-7,once,TGTGCCAGCAGCCAAGTTATGTCCGAGCAGTACTTC,CASSQVMSEQYF
TRBV27,TRBD2,TRBJ2-2,.,TGTGCCGTATCTAGCGGGAATGCAGCCGGGGAGCTGTTTTTT,CAVSSGNAAGELFF
TRBV16,TRBD2,TRBJ2-7,.,TGTGCCAGCAGCCCTTGGACTAGCGGGCCTGCCTACGAGCAGTACTTC,CASSPWTSGPAYEQYF
TRBV6-6,.,TRBJ2-5,few,TGTGCCAGCAGTTACTCAGTGGATGCAGGAACAGAGACCCAGTACTTC,CASSYSVDAGTETQYF
TRBV27,.,TRBJ1-5,.,TGTGCCACCTCTGTGATGGGTAATAATCAGCCCCAGCATTTT,CATSVMGNNQPQHF
TRBV5-1,.,TRBJ2-7,.,TGCGCCAGCAGCTTGGGGCGGGCCGGGAGACACGAGCAGTACTTC,CASSLGRAGRHEQYF
TRBV29-1,.,TRBJ1-1,.,TGCAGCGGCCTCGTTGGGGTGGAGTATACTGAAGCTTTCTTT,CSGLVGVEYTEAFF
TRBV5-6,.,TRBJ2-3,.,TGTGCCAGCAGCTTGGCCAGAGCACCCGGAGCGCAGTATTTT,CASSLARAPGAQYF
TRBV28,TRBD1,TRBJ1-3,once,TGTGCCAGCAGAGTCGACAGGGGACGAAACACCATATATTTT,CASRVDRGRNTIYF
TRBV21-1,.,TRBJ2-1,.,TGTGCCAGCAGCAAAGCCCCCGGGACAGGTCCAACCACCCGGCTCTTC,CASSKAPGTGPTTRLF
TRBV30,.,TRBJ2-3,.,TGTGCCTGGAGTTATATCCTATCTTACCTGGGAAGCAGGGCTAGCACAGATACGCAGTATTTT,CAWSYILSYLGSRASTDTQYF
TRBV6-5,.,TRBJ2-7,.,TGTGCCAGCAGTTACACGGGTTGGGGGTCGTACGAGCAGTACTTC,CASSYTGWGSYEQYF
TRBV4-1,TRBD1,TRBJ2-7,.,TGCGCCAGCAGCCTTGGACAGGGGTTCGACGAGCAGTACTTC,CASSLGQGFDEQYF
TRBV6-5,TRBD1,TRBJ1-2,.,TGTGCCAGCAGAGTCGATACAGGGGCGGCTGGCTACACCTTC,CASRVDTGAAGYTF
TRBV7-6,.,TRBJ1-4,.,TGTGCCAGCAGCAACGTGGGAAGGAAACTGTTTTTT,CASSNVGRKLFF
TRBV9,.,TRBJ1-1,.,TGTGCCAGCAGCGGAAACACTGAAGCTTTCTTT,CASSGNTEAFF
TRBV27,.,TRBJ2-7,.,TGTGCCAGCAGTCCTGGGACGAGAGGGGCCTACGAGCAGTACTTC,CASSPGTRGAYEQYF
TRBV29-1,.,TRBJ2-3,.,TGCAGCGTTGAGTCATGGGATACGCAGTATTTT,CSVESWDTQYF
TRBV28,.,TRBJ1-1,few,TGTGCCAGCAGTTTGGGTACTACAGGTGCCCCTGAAGCTTTCTTT,CASSLGTTGAPEAFF
TRBV9,.,TRBJ2-2,.,TGTGCCAGCAGCGTAAGTCGACTGGGGGACACCGGGGAGCTGTTTTTT,CASSVSRLGDTGELFF
TRBV7-9,TRBD1,TRBJ1-1,.,TGTGCCAGCAGACTTATGGGGACAGGATTGAACACTGAAGCTTTCTTT,CASRLMGTGLNTEAFF
TRBV13,.,TRBJ2-2,.,TGTGCCAGCAGCTTTACTAGGGTGGCCGGGGAGCTGTTTTTT,CASSFTRVAGELFF
TRBV5-1,.,TRBJ2-2,once,TGCGCCAGCAGTGCTACATATACCGGGGAGCTGTTTTTT,CASSATYTGELFF
TRBV7-8,.,TRBJ1-2,.,TGTGCCAGCAGCTGTACCCGAAAGACCTATGGCTACACCTTC,CASSCTRKTYGYTF
TRBV2,TRBD1,TRBJ2-7,.,TGTGCCAGCGAGGACAGGACCTACGAGCAGTACTTC,CASEDRTYEQYF
TRBV6-5,TRBD2,TRBJ2-1,.,TGTGCCAGCAAAGTGGCGGGAGAATCTGGTGAGCAGTTCTTC,CASKVAGESGEQFF
TRBV11-2,TRBD2,TRBJ2-3,.,TGTGCCAGCAGCCCCGGACTAGCGGGACTCACAGATACGCAGTATTTT,CASSPGLAGLTDTQYF
TRBV7-8,TRBD1,TRBJ2-2,.,TGTGCCAGCACCCCCGGGACAGGGGGTTCCGGGGAGCTGTTTTTT,CASTPGTGGSGELFF
TRBV18,TRBD1,TRBJ2-5,.,TGTGCCAGCTCACCATCCGGGACAGGGACTCAAGAGACCCAGTACTTC,CASSPSGTGTQETQYF
TRBV11-2,TRBD2,TRBJ2-1,.,TGTGCCAGCAGCTTAGCGGCTAGCGGGAGGGCAAGTTGGTATAATGAGCAGTTCTTC,CASSLAASGRASWYNEQFF
TRBV4-1,.,TRBJ2-1,many,TGCGCCAGCAGCTCACATAGCGAGACGAATTACAATGAGCAGTTCTTC,CASSSHSETNYNEQFF
TRBV5-4,TRBD2,TRBJ2-3,.,TGTGCCAGCAGCCAACTAGCGTCGTGGAACACAGATACGCAGTATTTT,CASSQLASWNTDTQYF
TRBV5-1,TRBD1,TRBJ2-3,.,TGCGCCAGCAGCCAAACAGGGGGCCCTACGACAGATACGCAGTATTTT,CASSQTGGPTTDTQYF
TRBV6-1,.,TRBJ2-7,.,TGTGCCAGCAGTGAACTGGGAGCGACAGCCAAGCAGTACTTC,CASSELGATAKQYF
TRBV27,.,TRBJ1-1,.,TGTGCCAGCAGCCCTACAGGGTCTGAAGCTTTCTTT,CASSPTGSEAFF